This paragraph reports one T cell receptor (beta chain). The antigen is not known. CDR1 KGHDR and CDR2 SFDVKD come from the germline V gene. CDR3 length: 16 residues. These data originate in a study of T cells expressing NK-cell markers. Study at large: It was from sorted CD3+CD56+NKG2C+, CD3+CD56+NKG2C- and CD3+CD56-NKG2C+ T cells that TCR beta repertoires came. Seropositivity for HCMV was found in most of the eight sequenced donors, with one seronegative. Study-wide findings and caveats: A few donors' CD3+CD56-NKG2C+ cells were dominated by the same clonotypes.

TCR beta cDNA was made by 5'RACE template switching with UMIs. TCRdb reworked the 5' RACE reads into one entry per CDR3 protein, no DNA. The listing records under 600,000 distinct CDR3 sequences. Input material: blood T cells: a sorted CD56 or NKG2C T cell subset, CD4+ or CD8+ T cells, or bulk PBMC T cells (not recorded which). This receptor was identified in a woman in her 50s in good health. The V gene is TRBV24-1, the J gene TRBJ2-5; TCRdb's D call, TRBD1, is unchecked because there is no DNA. The chain's CDR3 is CATSEGRQGTGETQYF.